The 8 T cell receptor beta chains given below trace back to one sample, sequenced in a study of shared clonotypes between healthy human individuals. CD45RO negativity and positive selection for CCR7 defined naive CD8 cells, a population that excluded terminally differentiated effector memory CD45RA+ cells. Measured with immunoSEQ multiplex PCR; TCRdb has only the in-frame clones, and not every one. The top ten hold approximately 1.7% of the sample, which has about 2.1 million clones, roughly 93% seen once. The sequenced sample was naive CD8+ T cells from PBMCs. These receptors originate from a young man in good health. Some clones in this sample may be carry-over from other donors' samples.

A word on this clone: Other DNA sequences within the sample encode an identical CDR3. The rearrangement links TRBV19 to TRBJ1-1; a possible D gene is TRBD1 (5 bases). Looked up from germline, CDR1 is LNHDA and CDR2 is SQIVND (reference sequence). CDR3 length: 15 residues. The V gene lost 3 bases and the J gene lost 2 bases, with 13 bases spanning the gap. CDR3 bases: TGTGCCAGTAGTATCGGGCCGGGGGGTAACACTGAAGCTTTCTTT. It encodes CASSIGPGGNTEAFF.

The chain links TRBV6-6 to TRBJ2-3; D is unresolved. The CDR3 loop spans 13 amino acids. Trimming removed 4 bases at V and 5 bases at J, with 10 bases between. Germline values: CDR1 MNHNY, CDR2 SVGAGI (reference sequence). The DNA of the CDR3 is TGTGCCAGCAGTTCCCGACTCCAAGATACGCAGTATTTT. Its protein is CASSSRLQDTQYF.

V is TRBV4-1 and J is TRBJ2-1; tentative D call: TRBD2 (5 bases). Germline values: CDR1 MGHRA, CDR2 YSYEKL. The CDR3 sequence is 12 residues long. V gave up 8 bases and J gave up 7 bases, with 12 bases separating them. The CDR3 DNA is TGCGCCAGCGATGGCGGGTTAAATGAGCAGTTCTTC. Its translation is CASDGGLNEQFF.

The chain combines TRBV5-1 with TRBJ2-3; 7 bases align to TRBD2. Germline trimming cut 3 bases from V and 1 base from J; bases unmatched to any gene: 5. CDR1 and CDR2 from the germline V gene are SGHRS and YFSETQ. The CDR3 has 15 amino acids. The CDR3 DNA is TGCGCCAGCAGCTCGGCTAGCGGCCGCACAGATACGCAGTATTTT. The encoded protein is CASSSASGRTDTQYF.

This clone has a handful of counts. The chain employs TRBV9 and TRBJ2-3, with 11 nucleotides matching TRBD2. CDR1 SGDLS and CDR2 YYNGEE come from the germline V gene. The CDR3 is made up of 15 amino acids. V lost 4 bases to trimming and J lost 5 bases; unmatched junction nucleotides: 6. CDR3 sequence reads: CASSPTSGEIDTQYF. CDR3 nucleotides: TGTGCCAGCAGCCCGACTAGCGGGGAAATAGATACGCAGTATTTT.

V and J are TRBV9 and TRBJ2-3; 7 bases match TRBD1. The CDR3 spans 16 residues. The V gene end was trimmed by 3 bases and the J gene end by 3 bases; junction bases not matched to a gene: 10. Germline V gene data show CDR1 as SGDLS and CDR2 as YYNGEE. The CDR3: CASSGRTGGRTDTQYF. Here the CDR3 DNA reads TGTGCCAGCAGCGGACGGACAGGCGGTCGGACAGATACGCAGTATTTT.

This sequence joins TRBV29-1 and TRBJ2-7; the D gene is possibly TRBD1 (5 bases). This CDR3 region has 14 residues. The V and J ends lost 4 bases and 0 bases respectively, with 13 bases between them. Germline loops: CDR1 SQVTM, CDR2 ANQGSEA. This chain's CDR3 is CSVVGHQDSYEQYF. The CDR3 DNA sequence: TGCAGCGTTGTAGGACATCAGGACTCCTACGAGCAGTACTTC.

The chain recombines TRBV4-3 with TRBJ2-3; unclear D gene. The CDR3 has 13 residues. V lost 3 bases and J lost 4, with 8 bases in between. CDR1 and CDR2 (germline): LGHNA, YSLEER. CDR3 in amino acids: CASSQKWADTQYF. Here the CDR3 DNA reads TGCGCCAGCAGCCAGAAATGGGCAGATACGCAGTATTTT.